This record concerns one TCR beta chain sequence. The antigen remains unidentified. These data come from a study of vaccination and CD4 T cells after COVID-19. CDR3 size: 13 residues. Trimming removed 6 bases from V and 3 bases from J; junction bases left unmatched: 2. CDR1 and CDR2 from the germline V gene are MNHNS and SASEGT. Cultured CD4+ T cell DNA was sequenced using the Oncomine TCR Beta short-read assay. TCRdb reanalysed the PCR reads using MiXCR and keeps one entry per CDR3 protein. The profile shows 10,000 to 12,000 distinct CDR3 sequences, 65% to 75% of them singletons. Treatment of the sample: roughly 11-day PBMC culture with coronavirus spike peptide pools or control peptides (ViraFEST assay).

J is TRBJ1-5 and V is TRBV6-1; 7 bases line up with TRBD1. The sample consisted of CD4+ T cells from blood, cultured in vitro. This TCR was sampled from a human donor who had recovered from COVID-19. The DNA of the CDR3 is TGTGCCAGCAGGGGACAGCTCAATCAGCCCCAGCATTTT. Translation: CASRGQLNQPQHF.